The TCR beta chain described here comes from a study of blood T cell repertoires in COVID-19. About the study: Spain, Italy and the United States supplied samples that represented acute and convalescent COVID-19. PBMCs, B-cell-depleted T cells, or T cells provided the cDNA or gDNA that made up the material.

Original analysis: Reference gene primer amplification yielded estimated nucleated cell counts. Sequencing used immunoSEQ multiplex PCR; TCRdb keeps in-frame clones, though not all of them. The DNA was the basis for D and trimming; V, J and clone size are from that table. This sample has 150,000 or so clones, with 80% to 90% found just once. The V and J ends lost 5 bases and 5 bases respectively, with 19 bases between them. The germline gives CDR1 MDHEN, CDR2 SYDVKM. The CDR3 contains 16 residues. The clonotype was recovered from a woman aged 40-49 years with acute or convalescent COVID-19. Material for sequencing was peripheral blood. V usage is TRBV28 and J usage is TRBJ2-1; a possible D gene is TRBD2 (6 bases). The CDR3 DNA sequence: TGTGCCAGCAGTGGGATGGGGGTTACGGGGGACAATGAGCAGTTCTTC. Translating gives CASSGMGVTGDNEQFF.